This record looks at one T cell receptor (beta chain) sequence and its context. The source of the sample is a study of neoadjuvant anti-PD-1 for oral cavity cancer. TCRdb's table, derived via immunoSEQ multiplex PCR, lists solely in-frame clones and lacks some. The table records about 16,000 clones, around 72% of them present only once. V lost 0 bases and J 3 bases, leaving 20 bases between the germline ends. Germline V gene data show CDR1 as LGHNT and CDR2 as FRNRAP. CDR3 length: 18 amino acids. The sequenced sample was PBMCs, obtained before nivolumab (anti-PD-1) treatment. The sequence came from a person between 40 and 79 years old with oral cavity squamous cell carcinoma. This chain joins TRBV12-5 and TRBJ1-1; D may be TRBD1 (6 bases). In nucleotides, the CDR3 is TGTGCTAGTGGTTTGGTACGGGGGCAGGGCGTCGGCTACACTGAAGCTTTCTTT. Translated, it gives CASGLVRGQGVGYTEAFF.